This TCR beta chain was sequenced during a study of cytomegalovirus exposure and HLA in healthy donors. Notes on the study in general: The study designated about 160 TCR beta chains cytomegalovirus-associated. V- and J-gene trimming in TCR beta was tied to a missense DCLRE1C variant by an analysis performed later. Analysis was performed later, and it showed HLA-associated TCR beta chains to be more clonally expanded than equally common others. Rare sequences made up most TCRs, while some public TCRs were found in many donors.

PCR was performed using 60 Vbeta and 13 Jbeta primers. Generated by immunoSEQ multiplex PCR, the TCRdb table keeps only in-frame clones and is missing some. The sample is made up of about 110,000 clones, and the top ten hold approximately 6.2% of it. Trimming took 3 bases from V and 1 from J, leaving 18 bases between them. Germline V lookup: CDR1 MGHDK, CDR2 SYGVNS. This CDR3 is built from 17 residues. As for this clone: The antigen is not known.

J is TRBJ2-5 and V is TRBV25-1; D might be TRBD1 (6 bases). The sample consisted of PBMCs. This clonotype was obtained from a man aged 35-49 years in good health and CMV-seropositive. The CDR3 sequence: CASSDFGQPTFQETQYF. DNA of the CDR3: TGTGCCAGCAGTGATTTCGGACAGCCGACCTTCCAAGAGACCCAGTACTTC.